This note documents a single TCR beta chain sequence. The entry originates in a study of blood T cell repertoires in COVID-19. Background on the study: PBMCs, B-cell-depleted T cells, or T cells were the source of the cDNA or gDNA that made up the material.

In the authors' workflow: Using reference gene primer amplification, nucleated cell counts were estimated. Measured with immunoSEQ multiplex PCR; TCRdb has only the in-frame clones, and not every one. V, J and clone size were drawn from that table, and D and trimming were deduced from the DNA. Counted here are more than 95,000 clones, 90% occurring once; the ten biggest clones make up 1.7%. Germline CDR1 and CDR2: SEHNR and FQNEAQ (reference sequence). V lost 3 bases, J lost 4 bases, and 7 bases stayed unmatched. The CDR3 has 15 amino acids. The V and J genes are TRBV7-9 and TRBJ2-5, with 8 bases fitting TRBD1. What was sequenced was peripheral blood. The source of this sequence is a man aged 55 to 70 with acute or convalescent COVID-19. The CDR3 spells CASSFRQGTGETQYF. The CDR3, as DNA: TGTGCCAGCAGCTTTAGACAGGGGACCGGAGAGACCCAGTACTTC.